Below are 21 T cell receptor beta chains sequenced from a single sample in a study of T cells in Graves' hyperthyroidism and ophthalmopathy. Researchers took RNA transcripts and amplified the TCR beta CDR3 regions from them. The HTBI primer set served for first-round RT-PCR of the TCR CDR3. One entry per CDR3 protein results from TCRdb running MiXCR on the multiplex PCR reads. This table holds about 380,000 distinct CDR3 sequences, approximately 13% found once. The sequenced sample was blood. These receptors were collected from a woman between 55 and 75 years old with Graves' hyperthyroidism.

In its sample, this clonotype was seen many times. The rearrangement uses TRBV13 and TRBJ2-7; 8 bases align to TRBD2. V was pared by 5 bases and J by 0 bases, with 6 bases of the junction left unmatched. The CDR3 length is 15 residues. Germline V gives CDR1 PRHDT, CDR2 FYEKMQ (reference sequence). CDR3 nucleotides: TGTGCCAGCAGCCCGACTAGCGAAACCTCCTACGAGCAGTACTTC. Residues: CASSPTSETSYEQYF.

This clonotype was detected once. The rearrangement uses TRBV11-3 and TRBJ2-5, with D possibly TRBD2 on 5 matching bases. Trimming shortened V by 1 base and J by 5 bases, and 11 bases separated the two germline ends. CDR3 size: 14 residues. Germline CDR1 SGHNT, CDR2 YENEEA. The CDR3 DNA sequence: TGTGCCAGCAGCTTAGGTGGGAGTCGGGAGACCCAGTACTTC. Translation: CASSLGGSRETQYF.

V is TRBV29-1 and J is TRBJ2-1, with 7 bases that match TRBD2. The germline CDR1 and CDR2 sequences are SQVTM and ANQGSEA. The CDR3 extends over 14 amino acids. With V trimmed by 3 bases and J by 3 bases, 5 bases remained unmatched. The CDR3: CSVEGGRGYNEQFF. CDR3 nucleotide sequence: TGCAGCGTTGAGGGCGGGAGAGGCTACAATGAGCAGTTCTTC.

V gene TRBV7-8 combines with J gene TRBJ1-1; tentatively, D is TRBD1 (6 bases). Germline V gene data show CDR1 as SGHVS and CDR2 as FQNEAQ. The germline V and J ends were trimmed by 5 bases and 4 bases, with 14 bases remaining between them. The CDR3 is 14 residues long. In DNA form, the CDR3 reads TGTGCCAGCAGCGAACAGGGCGTGGGCACTGAAGCTTTCTTT. Translated: CASSEQGVGTEAFF.

A remark on this clonotype: Being one base from a much bigger clone, this may be a read error. The V gene is TRBV27, the J gene TRBJ2-1; possible D gene TRBD2, 7 bases. From germline, CDR1 is MNHEY and CDR2 SMNVEV (reference sequence). V lost 5 bases to trimming and J lost 9 bases, with 14 bases between them. The CDR3 is 13 amino acids. The CDR3 loop reads CASSVTGGAEQFF. The CDR3 bases are TGTGCCAGCAGTGTCACTGGGGGGGCTGAGCAGTTCTTC.

This clonotype was detected ten times or more. The V and J genes are TRBV18 and TRBJ2-7; TRBD2 matches 13 bases. CDR3 length: 15 amino acids. From germline, CDR1 is KGHSH and CDR2 LQKENI. J lost 5 bases, V lost 6 bases, and 7 bases had no gene match. CDR3 coding DNA: TGTGCCAGCTCGCCTCGGACTAGCGGGAGCCACGAGCAGTACTTC. It is translated as CASSPRTSGSHEQYF.

This clonotype came up many times. The J gene is TRBJ1-1, the V gene TRBV30; D is uncertain. CDR3 length: 13 residues. V lost 4 bases to trimming and J lost 3 bases, with 12 bases between them. Germline loops: CDR1 GTSNPN, CDR2 SVGIG (reference sequence). CDR3 amino acids: CAWTRGVHTEAFF. The CDR3 DNA reads as TGTGCCTGGACCCGAGGAGTGCACACTGAAGCTTTCTTT.

This clonotype has just a few counts. The rearrangement joins TRBV18 to TRBJ2-2; D unclear. CDR1 KGHSH and CDR2 LQKENI come from the germline V gene. CDR3 length: 15 amino acids. V was trimmed by 5 bases and J by 8 bases, leaving 18 bases between them. CDR3 sequence reads: CASSEADLDSGELFF. The DNA for the CDR3 is TGTGCCAGCTCAGAGGCGGACCTCGATTCAGGGGAGCTGTTTTTT.

This clonotype was seen repeatedly, ten times or more. The rearrangement joins TRBV6-1 to TRBJ1-4; no definite D call. Trimming left V 6 bases short and J 8 bases short, with 22 bases between. Germline CDR1 and CDR2: MNHNS and SASEGT. The CDR3 spans 16 residues. The CDR3 DNA follows: TGTGCCAGCAGCTATGACCGACCTACCCCGGGAGAAAAACTGTTTTTT. Translation gives CASSYDRPTPGEKLFF.

This clonotype was found many times. The rearrangement joins TRBV3-1 to TRBJ2-5; 15 bases are shared with TRBD2. Per the germline V gene, CDR1 is LGHDT and CDR2 is YNNKEL (reference sequence). The CDR3 totals 18 residues. The V segment lost 1 base and the J segment 7 bases; nucleotides outside the gene matches: 10. The CDR3 sequence: CASSQASGLAGGYATQYF. The CDR3 DNA follows: TGTGCCAGCAGCCAAGCCTCGGGACTAGCGGGAGGCTACGCGACCCAGTACTTC.

This clonotype showed up many times. The rearrangement links TRBV18 to TRBJ2-5; D tentatively fits TRBD1 or TRBD2 (5 bases each). The germline CDR1 and CDR2 sequences are KGHSH and LQKENI. Trimming removed 6 bases from V and 2 bases from J, with 13 bases in between. The CDR3 extends over 14 amino acids. The CDR3 DNA sequence: TGTGCCAGCTCCGTGGGACGGAGACAAGAGACCCAGTACTTC. Protein product: CASSVGRRQETQYF.

There are many counts of this clonotype. J is TRBJ2-5 and V is TRBV28; D is tentatively TRBD1 or TRBD2 (5 bases each). CDR3 length: 15 amino acids. V was cut by 4 bases and J by 5 bases, with 17 bases left in between. Germline assignment: CDR1 MDHEN and CDR2 SYDVKM. The CDR3 sequence: CASSSPGLPRETQYF. DNA for the CDR3: TGTGCCAGCAGTTCCCCGGGGCTCCCAAGGGAGACCCAGTACTTC.

This rearrangement joins TRBV6-1 to TRBJ1-6; D might be TRBD1 (5 bases). Trimming stripped 3 bases from V and 6 bases from J, with 15 bases between. In germline, CDR1 is MNHNS, CDR2 SASEGT. The CDR3 has 16 residues. The CDR3: CASSDGWGRVNSPLHF. In DNA, the CDR3 is TGTGCCAGCAGTGATGGGTGGGGGAGGGTTAATTCACCCCTCCACTTT.

This chain connects TRBV7-9 to TRBJ2-5; the D is unclear. The germline V gene has CDR1 SEHNR and CDR2 FQNEAQ (reference sequence). This CDR3 is built from 11 residues. V lost 7 bases to trimming and J lost 5 bases, with 8 bases between them. The CDR3 DNA follows: TGTGCCAGCACCACTTTGGAGACCCAGTACTTC. Its protein is CASTTLETQYF.

In its sample, this clonotype was seen many times. The CDR3 DNA sequence: TGTGCCACCAAAACCGGGACAGGAGACAATGAGCAGTTCTTC. This translates into CATKTGTGDNEQFF. The V call is TRBV6-1, the J call TRBJ2-1; 8 positions agree with TRBD1. The CDR3 loop spans 14 amino acids. The germline V gene has CDR1 MNHNS and CDR2 SASEGT. The V segment lost 10 bases and the J segment 5 bases; nucleotides outside the gene matches: 10.

This clonotype appeared many times. The rearrangement joins TRBV7-2 to TRBJ2-7, with 12 bases aligning to TRBD2. Germline trimming cut 3 bases from V and 9 bases from J; bases unmatched to any gene: 6. The CDR3 covers 14 residues. CDR1 SGHTA and CDR2 FQGNSA come from the germline V gene. DNA for the CDR3: TGTGCCAGCAGCTTCGGACTAGCGGGACTGGGGCAGTACTTC. Its translation is CASSFGLAGLGQYF.

This clonotype was recorded many times. This chain joins TRBV12-3 or TRBV12-4 and TRBJ1-1, with a weak D call TRBD1 (5 bases). V dropped 8 bases and J dropped 0 bases, with 16 bases sitting between them. The CDR3 runs 15 residues. CDR3 residues: CASCPVRGMNTEAFF. In DNA, the CDR3 is TGTGCCAGCTGCCCAGTTAGGGGTATGAACACTGAAGCTTTCTTT.

The chain links TRBV2 to TRBJ2-1, with D tentatively TRBD1 (5 bases). The V end lost 4 bases, the J end lost 6 bases, and 13 bases lay between the germline ends. There are 14 residues in the CDR3. CDR1 is SNHLY, CDR2 FYNNEI, per germline. CDR3 sequence: CASSGTNLGNEQFF. The CDR3 DNA reads TGTGCCAGCAGTGGGACAAACCTGGGCAATGAGCAGTTCTTC.

This clonotype occurred many times. This chain connects TRBV12-3 or TRBV12-4 to TRBJ1-2; perhaps TRBD1 as D (5 bases). Trimming took off 8 bases at V and 8 bases at J, with 24 bases between the two ends. The CDR3 covers 15 residues. The CDR3 region is CASSPGPDTRRGYTF. CDR3 in DNA: TGTGCCAGCTCCCCGGGACCCGACACGCGCCGCGGCTACACCTTC.

The table lists this clonotype with many counts. This chain links TRBV5-1 with TRBJ1-6; 7 nucleotides line up with TRBD1. The germline V gene encodes CDR1 SGHRS and CDR2 YFSETQ. The CDR3 extends over 15 amino acids. The ends lost 6 bases at V and 7 bases at J; junction bases unmatched: 10. CDR3 sequence: CASKRSGQINSPLHF. The CDR3 DNA sequence: TGCGCCAGCAAGCGGTCGGGACAGATCAATTCACCCCTCCACTTT.

V is TRBV7-3 and J is TRBJ1-1, with 10 bases that match TRBD1. Germline V gene sequence: CDR1 SGHTA, CDR2 FQGTGA. The CDR3 runs to 14 residues. V gave up 5 bases and J gave up 7 bases; unmatched junction bases: 7. The CDR3 sequence: CASSRGQGEGEAFF. DNA for the CDR3: TGTGCCAGCAGCCGAGGACAGGGGGAAGGTGAAGCTTTCTTT.